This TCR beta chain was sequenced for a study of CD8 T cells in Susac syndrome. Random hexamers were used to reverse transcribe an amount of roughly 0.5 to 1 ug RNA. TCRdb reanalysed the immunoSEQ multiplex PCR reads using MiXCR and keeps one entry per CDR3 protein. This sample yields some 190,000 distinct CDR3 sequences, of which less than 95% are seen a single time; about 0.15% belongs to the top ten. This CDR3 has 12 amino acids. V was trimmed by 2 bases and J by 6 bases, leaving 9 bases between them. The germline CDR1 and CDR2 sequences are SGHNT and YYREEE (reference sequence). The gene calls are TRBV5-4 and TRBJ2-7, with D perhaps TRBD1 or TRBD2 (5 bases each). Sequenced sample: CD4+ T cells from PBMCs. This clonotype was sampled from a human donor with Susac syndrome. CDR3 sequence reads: CASSFIGAEQYF. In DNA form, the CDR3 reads TGTGCCAGCAGCTTCATCGGGGCCGAGCAGTACTTC.